Reported below is one T cell receptor (beta chain). The data belong to a study of blood T cell repertoires in COVID-19. Study context: Acute-phase and convalescent COVID-19 samples originated in the United States, Italy and Spain. PBMCs, B-cell-depleted T cells, or T cells were the source of the cDNA or gDNA that made up the material.

This CDR3 region has 15 residues. The V end was cut by 0 bases, the J end by 3 bases, with 10 bases between. Germline CDR1 is MNHEY and CDR2 is SVGAGI. Per the study methods: Amplified reference gene primers provided the basis for estimating nucleated cell counts. Assay: immunoSEQ multiplex PCR; the TCRdb copy retains only in-frame clones and omits some. The D gene and trimming were derived from the DNA, and the V and J assignments and clone size from that table. The sample has about 330,000 clones; more than 70% are singletons. This clonotype was obtained from a woman aged 45-65 years with acute or convalescent COVID-19. This sequence joins TRBV6-5 and TRBJ2-3, with D unclear. Sequencing was performed on peripheral blood. In DNA form, the CDR3 reads TGTGCCAGCAGTTACTCTCCCTACCGTACAGATACGCAGTATTTT. Protein sequence: CASSYSPYRTDTQYF.